This T cell receptor (beta chain) was identified during a study of glioma-infiltrating T cells after dendritic cell vaccination. V shed 11 bases and J shed 1 base, with 14 bases lying between them. This CDR3 has 13 amino acids. The V gene's germline CDR1 is SGHTA and CDR2 FQGNSA. Produced via immunoSEQ multiplex PCR; TCRdb's table is partial and in-frame only. The top ten clones hold under 2.5% of a sample with some 30,000 clones, approximately 91% of them seen once. This rearrangement joins TRBV7-2 to TRBJ1-1; tentatively, D is TRBD1 (5 bases). The receptor's source is a human donor with glioblastoma. The input for sequencing was blood, taken before dendritic cell vaccination. CDR3 DNA sequence: TGTGCCTCAGTTTGGGGGGGGAACACTGAAGCTTTCTTT. The encoded protein is CASVWGGNTEAFF.